Each of the 5 T cell receptor beta chains below was sequenced from the same sample in a study of T cell repertoires in cytomegalovirus infection. TCRdb used MiXCR to reprocess the reads, holding one entry per CDR3 protein. The sample includes about 300,000 distinct CDR3 sequences, approximately 10% of them seen just once. The material sequenced was PBMCs. The receptors originated from a human donor in good health (CMV status not recorded). Some clones in this sample may be carry-over from other donors' samples.

This clonotype was seen only a few times. The V gene is TRBV2, the J gene TRBJ1-1, with D possibly matching TRBD1 (6 bases). Deletions cut 6 bases from V and 6 bases from J, with 17 bases between. The CDR3 has 14 residues. Per germline, CDR1 SNHLY and CDR2 FYNNEI. CDR3 sequence reads: CASREGEIFAEAFF. The CDR3, as DNA: TGTGCCAGCAGGGAGGGGGAGATCTTCGCTGAAGCTTTCTTT.

This clonotype showed up many times. This chain links TRBV12-3 or TRBV12-4 with TRBJ1-5; D not certain. The germline V and J ends were trimmed by 3 bases and 4 bases, with 7 bases remaining between them. The CDR3 covers 13 residues. The CDR3 region is CASSLTPNQPQHF. The CDR3 nucleotides are TGTGCCAGCAGTTTGACTCCTAATCAGCCCCAGCATTTT.

This clonotype was detected ten times or more. V is TRBV20-1 and J is TRBJ2-4; D may be TRBD2 (5 bases). The ends were cut back, 3 bases at V and 3 bases at J, with 12 bases in the middle. Germline CDR1 and CDR2: DFQATT and SNEGSKA (reference sequence). This CDR3 has 14 amino acids. The CDR3 reads CSASGPGIKNIQYF. CDR3 sequence (DNA): TGCAGTGCTAGTGGCCCGGGGATCAAAAACATTCAGTACTTC.

In this sample, this clonotype turned up many times. The CDR3 loop is CASSYSNQGITEAFF. As DNA, the CDR3 is TGTGCCAGCAGTTACTCGAACCAGGGGATCACTGAAGCTTTCTTT. V is TRBV6-5 and J is TRBJ1-1, with D possibly TRBD1 on 6 matching bases. Germline CDR1 and CDR2: MNHEY and SVGAGI. CDR3 length: 15 residues. V lost 0 bases to trimming and J lost 4 bases, with 12 bases between them.

This clonotype was seen ten or more times. This chain joins TRBV12-3 or TRBV12-4 and TRBJ1-2, with 9 positions matching TRBD1. V lost 7 bases to trimming and J lost 4 bases; unmatched junction nucleotides: 4. This CDR3 comprises 13 residues. CDR3 DNA: TGTGCCAGCAACAGGGGGCAGGTCTATGGCTACACCTTC. Protein product: CASNRGQVYGYTF.